Reported below is one T cell receptor beta chain. In the same sample, other DNA sequences code for this CDR3. The assay was immunoSEQ multiplex PCR, and TCRdb's table has in-frame clones only and misses some. The sample has about 2.4 million clones; 93% are singletons. This record belongs to a study of shared clonotypes between healthy human individuals. The CDR3 contains 13 residues. The V gene lost 1 base and the J gene lost 1 base, with 4 bases spanning the gap. Germline V gives CDR1 SGHDN, CDR2 FVKESK. The rearrangement links TRBV14 to TRBJ1-2; no clear D. Source material: naive CD4+ T cells from PBMCs. Specified subset: CD45RA+ positively selected. The sequence was collected from a man aged 18 to 30 in good health. Some clones in this sample may be carry-over from other donors' samples. The CDR3 DNA is TGTGCCAGCAGCCAAGGAGTTAACTATGGCTACACCTTC. This gives the protein CASSQGVNYGYTF.